This TCR beta chain was retrieved from a study of T cell responses to AZD1222 COVID-19 vaccine. Background on the study: Investigators merged groups given second doses at roughly 4 or roughly 12 weeks.

Worth noting for this clone: What it binds is unknown.

The protocol was immunoSEQ multiplex PCR, while the TCRdb copy is restricted to in-frame clones and leaves out a portion. The table lists 150,000 to 200,000 clones, 70% to 90% of them singletons. Notes on the study in general: Unmutated regions of variants are reportedly targeted by nearly half of spike-specific TCRs. Seropositivity was recorded at baseline in only a handful of AZD1222 recipients.

The J segment lost 1 base and the V segment lost 6 bases, leaving 15 bases of the junction unmatched. In germline, CDR1 is MDHEN, CDR2 SYDVKM. The CDR3 sequence is 18 residues long. The sequence was collected from an adult in good health. This chain connects TRBV28 to TRBJ1-5; 7 nucleotides line up with TRBD1. Specimen: peripheral blood, collected on day 0 of AZD1222 vaccination. As DNA, the CDR3 is TGTGCCAGCAGCCATAAATCGACAGGGTCTCGGAGCAATCAGCCCCAGCATTTT. Amino acids: CASSHKSTGSRSNQPQHF.